This TCR beta chain was sequenced for a study of cytomegalovirus exposure and HLA in healthy donors. It was with 60 Vbeta and 13 Jbeta primers that the PCR ran. The protocol was immunoSEQ multiplex PCR, while the TCRdb copy is restricted to in-frame clones and leaves out a portion. In total, the table holds about 190,000 clones. Study-level findings and limits: Evidence from a later analysis indicated that most CMV-associated TCR beta chains looked HLA-restricted. Previously analyzed data showed that most TCR beta V segments were productive at a frequency of about 87% or about 30%.

The ends were cut back, 4 bases at V and 7 bases at J, with 13 bases in the middle. This CDR3 is built from 13 residues. CDR1 LGHNA and CDR2 YNFKEQ come from the germline V gene. On this clone: The antigen is not known.

Each donor was healthy, and each was a bone marrow donor. The sequenced material came from PBMCs. The V gene is TRBV4-2, the J gene TRBJ1-1; perhaps TRBD1 as D (6 bases). This receptor was obtained from a young man in good health and CMV-seronegative. CDR3: CASSPGGAGEAFF. Written as DNA, the CDR3 is TGTGCCAGCAGCCCGGGGGGCGCGGGTGAAGCTTTCTTT.